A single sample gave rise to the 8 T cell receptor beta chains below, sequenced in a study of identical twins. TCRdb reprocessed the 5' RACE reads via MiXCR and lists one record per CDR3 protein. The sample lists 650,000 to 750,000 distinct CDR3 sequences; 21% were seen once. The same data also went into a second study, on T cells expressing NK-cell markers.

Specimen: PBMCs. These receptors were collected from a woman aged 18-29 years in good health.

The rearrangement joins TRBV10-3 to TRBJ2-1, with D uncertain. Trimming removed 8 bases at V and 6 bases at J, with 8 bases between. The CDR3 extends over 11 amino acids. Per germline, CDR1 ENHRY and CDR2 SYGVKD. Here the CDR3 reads CAIQRSNEQFF. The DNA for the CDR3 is TGTGCCATCCAGCGTAGCAATGAGCAGTTCTTC.

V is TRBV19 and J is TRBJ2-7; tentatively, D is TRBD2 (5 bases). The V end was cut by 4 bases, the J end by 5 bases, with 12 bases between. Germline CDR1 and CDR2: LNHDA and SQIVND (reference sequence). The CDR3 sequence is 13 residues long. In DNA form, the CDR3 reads TGTGCCAGTAGTACCGATAGGAGGAACGAGCAGTACTTC. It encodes CASSTDRRNEQYF.

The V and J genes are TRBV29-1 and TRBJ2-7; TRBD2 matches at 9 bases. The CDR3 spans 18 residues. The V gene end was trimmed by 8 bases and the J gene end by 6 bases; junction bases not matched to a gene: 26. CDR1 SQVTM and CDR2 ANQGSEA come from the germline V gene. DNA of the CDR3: TGCAGCCCCCCCGGGGTAGCGGGAGCCGTGAGGGTTCTCGGCGAGCAGTACTTC. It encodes CSPPGVAGAVRVLGEQYF.

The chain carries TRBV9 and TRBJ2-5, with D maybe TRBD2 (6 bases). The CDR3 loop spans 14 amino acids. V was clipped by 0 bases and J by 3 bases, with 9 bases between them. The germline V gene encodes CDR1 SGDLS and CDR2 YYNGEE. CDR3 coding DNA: TGTGCCAGCAGCGTAGACGGGAGTAAAGAGACCCAGTACTTC. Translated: CASSVDGSKETQYF.

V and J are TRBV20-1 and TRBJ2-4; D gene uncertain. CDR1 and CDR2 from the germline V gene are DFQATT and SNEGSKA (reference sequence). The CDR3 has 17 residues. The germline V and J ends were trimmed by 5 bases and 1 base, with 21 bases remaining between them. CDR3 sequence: CSAVEYHRMWAKNIQYF. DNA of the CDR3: TGCAGTGCTGTGGAATATCACCGGATGTGGGCCAAAAACATTCAGTACTTC.

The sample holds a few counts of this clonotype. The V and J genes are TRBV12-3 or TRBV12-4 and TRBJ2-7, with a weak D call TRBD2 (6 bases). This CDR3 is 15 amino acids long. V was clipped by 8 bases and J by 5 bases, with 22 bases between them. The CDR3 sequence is CASCPLSREPHEQYF. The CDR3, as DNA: TGTGCCAGCTGTCCCCTGTCACGGGAGCCCCACGAGCAGTACTTC.

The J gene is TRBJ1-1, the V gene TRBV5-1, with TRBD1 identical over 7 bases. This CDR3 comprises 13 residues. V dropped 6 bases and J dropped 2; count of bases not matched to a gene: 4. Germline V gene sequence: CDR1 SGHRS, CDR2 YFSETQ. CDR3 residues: CASTTGANTEAFF. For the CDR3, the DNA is TGCGCCAGCACTACAGGGGCTAACACTGAAGCTTTCTTT.

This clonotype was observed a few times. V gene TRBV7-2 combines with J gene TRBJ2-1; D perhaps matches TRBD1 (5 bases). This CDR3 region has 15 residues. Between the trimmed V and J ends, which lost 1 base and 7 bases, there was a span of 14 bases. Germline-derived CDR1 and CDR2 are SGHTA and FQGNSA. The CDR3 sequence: CASSLEGLQRNEQFF. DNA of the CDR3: TGTGCCAGCAGCTTAGAGGGGCTCCAGCGTAATGAGCAGTTCTTC.